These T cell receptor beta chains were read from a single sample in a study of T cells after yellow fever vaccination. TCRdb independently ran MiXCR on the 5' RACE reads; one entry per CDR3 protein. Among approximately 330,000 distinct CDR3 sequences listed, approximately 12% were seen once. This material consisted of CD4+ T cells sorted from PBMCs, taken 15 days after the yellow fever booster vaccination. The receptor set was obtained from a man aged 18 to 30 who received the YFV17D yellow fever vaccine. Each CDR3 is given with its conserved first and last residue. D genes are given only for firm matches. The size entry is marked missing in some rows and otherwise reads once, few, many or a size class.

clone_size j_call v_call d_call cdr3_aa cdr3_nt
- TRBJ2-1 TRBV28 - CASRLLRGEQFF TGTGCCAGCAGACTTCTTCGGGGTGAGCAGTTCTTC
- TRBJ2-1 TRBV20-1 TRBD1 CSAKTGGSYNEQFF TGCAGTGCAAAGACAGGGGGAAGCTACAATGAGCAGTTCTTC
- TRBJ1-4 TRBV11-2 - CASSLDRYEKLFF TGTGCCAGCAGCTTAGACAGATATGAAAAACTGTTTTTT
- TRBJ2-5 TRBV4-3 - CASSQDHAGRETQYF TGCGCCAGCAGCCAAGATCATGCGGGTCGGGAGACCCAGTACTTC
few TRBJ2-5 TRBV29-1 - CSVDLGEATPETQYF TGCAGCGTTGATCTCGGAGAAGCGACCCCAGAGACCCAGTACTTC
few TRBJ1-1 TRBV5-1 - CASSPGRTNTEAFF TGCGCCAGCAGCCCTGGACGGACGAACACTGAAGCTTTCTTT
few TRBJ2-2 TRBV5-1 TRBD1 CASSFFGQGTGELFF TGCGCCAGCAGCTTTTTCGGACAGGGGACCGGGGAGCTGTTTTTT
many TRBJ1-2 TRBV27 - CASSSGTDYGYTF TGTGCCAGCAGTTCGGGGACGGACTATGGCTACACCTTC
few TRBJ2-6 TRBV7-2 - CASSLAGSGGANVLTF TGTGCCAGCAGCTTAGCTGGTTCGGGAGGGGCCAACGTCCTGACTTTC
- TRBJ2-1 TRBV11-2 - CASSSQWYEQFF TGTGCCAGCAGCTCTCAATGGTATGAGCAGTTCTTC
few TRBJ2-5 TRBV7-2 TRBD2 CAGLAGGLFFGTQYF TGTGCCGGGTTAGCGGGGGGGCTTTTTTTCGGGACCCAGTACTTC
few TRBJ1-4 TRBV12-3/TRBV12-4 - CASSLVGREEKLFF TGTGCCAGCAGTTTAGTGGGGCGAGAAGAAAAACTGTTTTTT
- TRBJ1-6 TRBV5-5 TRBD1 CASSLAGTANSPLHF TGTGCCAGCAGCTTGGCCGGGACAGCGAATTCACCCCTCCACTTT
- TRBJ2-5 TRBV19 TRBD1 CASGNRGKETQYF TGTGCCAGTGGTAACAGGGGTAAAGAGACCCAGTACTTC
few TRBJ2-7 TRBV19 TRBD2 CASSPSRRGAHEQYF TGTGCCAGTAGTCCTTCCCGGCGGGGGGCCCACGAGCAGTACTTC
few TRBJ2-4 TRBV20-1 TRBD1 CSARPGDRVPKNIQYF TGCAGTGCCCGGCCCGGGGACAGGGTACCCAAAAACATTCAGTACTTC
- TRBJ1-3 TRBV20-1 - CSASRAGSGNTIYF TGCAGTGCTAGCAGGGCAGGGTCTGGAAACACCATATATTTT
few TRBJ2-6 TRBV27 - CASSRTGFTGANVLTF TGTGCCAGCAGCCGAACGGGATTTACTGGGGCCAACGTCCTGACTTTC
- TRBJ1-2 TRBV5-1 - CASSPPGAGGYTF TGCGCCAGCAGCCCACCCGGGGCGGGTGGCTACACCTTC
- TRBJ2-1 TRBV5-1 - CASSSRQNTFSYNEQFF TGCGCCAGCAGCTCCCGGCAGAACACCTTCTCCTACAATGAGCAGTTCTTC